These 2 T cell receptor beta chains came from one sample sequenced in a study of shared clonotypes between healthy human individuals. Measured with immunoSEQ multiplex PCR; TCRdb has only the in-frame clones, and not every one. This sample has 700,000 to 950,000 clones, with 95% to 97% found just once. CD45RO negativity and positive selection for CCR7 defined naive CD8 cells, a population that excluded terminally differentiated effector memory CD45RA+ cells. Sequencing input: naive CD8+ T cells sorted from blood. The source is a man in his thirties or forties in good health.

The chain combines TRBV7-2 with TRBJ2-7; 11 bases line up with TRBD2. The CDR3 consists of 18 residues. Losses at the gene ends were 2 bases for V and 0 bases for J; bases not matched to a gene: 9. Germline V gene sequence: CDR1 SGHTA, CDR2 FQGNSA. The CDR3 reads CASSLSLAGASLSYEQYF. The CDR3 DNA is TGTGCCAGCAGCTTATCACTAGCGGGAGCTTCCCTCTCCTACGAGCAGTACTTC.

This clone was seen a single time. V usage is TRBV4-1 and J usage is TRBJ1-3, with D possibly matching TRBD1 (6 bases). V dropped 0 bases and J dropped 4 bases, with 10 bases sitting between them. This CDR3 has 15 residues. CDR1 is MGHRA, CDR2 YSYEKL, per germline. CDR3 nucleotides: TGCGCCAGCAGCCAAGAAGTAACAGGGGGAAACACCATATATTTT. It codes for CASSQEVTGGNTIYF.